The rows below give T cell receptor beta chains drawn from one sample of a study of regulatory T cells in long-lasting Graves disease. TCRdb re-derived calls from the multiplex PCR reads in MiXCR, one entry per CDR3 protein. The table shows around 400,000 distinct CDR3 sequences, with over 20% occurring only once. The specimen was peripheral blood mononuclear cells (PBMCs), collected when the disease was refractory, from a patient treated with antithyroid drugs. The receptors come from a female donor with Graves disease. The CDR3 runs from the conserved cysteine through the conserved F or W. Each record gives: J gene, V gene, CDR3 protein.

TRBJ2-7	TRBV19	CASSPGTSGRAPYF
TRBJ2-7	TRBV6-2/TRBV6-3	CASRTGATYEQYF
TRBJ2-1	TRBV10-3	CAISESYLIGGIEQFF
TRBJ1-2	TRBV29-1	CSVATDREGGYTF
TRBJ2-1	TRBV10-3	CAISVKREDEQFF
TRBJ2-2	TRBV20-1	CSASPLAGGAGELFF
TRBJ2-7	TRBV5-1	CASSEEADYEQYF
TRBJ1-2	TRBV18	CASSPRERLSGYTF
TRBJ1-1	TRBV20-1	CSALDTQTEAFF
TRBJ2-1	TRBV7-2	CASSLNGEGNNEQFF
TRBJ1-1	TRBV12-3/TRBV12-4	CASSSFLDGKGVAFF